This TCR beta chain originates from a study of T cell repertoires in cytomegalovirus infection. Study observations and caveats: CMV-specific HLA-C-restricted TCR beta clonotypes dominated the ex vivo response. Individuals carrying CMV plus the relevant HLA were identified by cumulative frequency of public TCR beta families.

Of note for this clonotype: Antigen: not known.

From the reads, TCRdb called clonotypes with MiXCR, one entry per CDR3 protein. Of approximately 750,000 distinct CDR3 sequences listed, 35% to 45% are singletons. Trimming shortened V by 3 bases and J by 2 bases, and 11 bases separated the two germline ends. CDR3 length equals 16 residues. Per germline, CDR1 MNHNY and CDR2 SVGAGI (reference sequence). This rearrangement joins TRBV6-6 to TRBJ2-6, with no clear D. Material for sequencing was PBMCs. The receptor comes from a human donor in good health (CMV status not recorded). Some clones in this sample may be carry-over from other donors' samples. The CDR3, as DNA: TGTGCCAGCAGTTATAAGGGCAGCACTGGGGCCAACGTCCTGACTTTC. It encodes CASSYKGSTGANVLTF.